The clone carrying this T cell receptor (beta chain) was observed once. These data come from a study of blood T cell repertoires in COVID-19. Across the whole study: T cells, B-cell-depleted T cells, or PBMCs provided the cDNA or gDNA that served as material.

Produced via immunoSEQ multiplex PCR; TCRdb's table is partial and in-frame only. The table lists approximately 150,000 clones, more than 75% of them singletons. The source of this sequence is a human donor with acute or convalescent COVID-19. The donor label of this sample is uncertain. Source material: peripheral blood.

The CDR3 bases are TGTGCCAGCAGTTACTCACAGGGGGCGAGTGGAAACACCATATATTTT. It yields the protein CASSYSQGASGNTIYF. The V call is TRBV6-5, the J call TRBJ1-3, with 9 positions matching TRBD1. Trimming at V came to 0 bases and at J to 3 bases, leaving 3 bases not matched to a gene. CDR3 length equals 16 residues. The V gene's germline CDR1 is MNHEY and CDR2 SVGAGI.